Shown below are 27 T cell receptor beta chains from a single sample sequenced in a study of PD-L1 blockade in urothelial cancer. Profiled with immunoSEQ multiplex PCR; TCRdb holds only in-frame clones, not every one. The table includes some 35,000 clones, approximately 40% detected once. The starting material was tumor tissue, obtained before atezolizumab (anti-PD-L1) treatment. These receptors were taken from a man in his sixties with urothelial cancer.

V and J are TRBV18 and TRBJ1-1, with a tentative D call TRBD1 (6 bases). Germline V gene lookup returns CDR1 KGHSH and CDR2 LQKENI. Trimming shortened V by 5 bases and J by 6 bases, and 13 bases separated the two germline ends. This CDR3 has 13 residues. The CDR3 coding sequence is TGTGCCAGCTCAGGGGGGGCCCACCCTGAAGCTTTCTTT. It translates to CASSGGAHPEAFF.

This clone was seen many times. The V and J genes are TRBV11-3 and TRBJ2-2; 7 bases align to TRBD2. Germline V lookup: CDR1 SGHNT, CDR2 YENEEA. The CDR3 runs 15 residues. The ends lost 3 bases at V and 4 bases at J; junction bases unmatched: 5. The CDR3 nucleotides are TGTGCCAGCAGCTTGGGAGGGGTCAGCACCGGGGAGCTGTTTTTT. This sequence encodes CASSLGGVSTGELFF.

The genes are TRBV6-8 and TRBJ2-1, with 9 bases fitting TRBD2. Losses at the gene ends were 6 bases for V and 2 bases for J; bases not matched to a gene: 2. CDR1 is MNHGY and CDR2 is SAAAGT in the germline V gene. The CDR3 runs 14 residues. CDR3 residues: CASRGLAAYNEQFF. In nucleotides, the CDR3 is TGTGCCAGCAGGGGACTAGCAGCCTACAATGAGCAGTTCTTC.

This clone was counted many times. The genes are TRBV6-8 and TRBJ1-5; a weak D match, TRBD1 (5 bases). This CDR3 has 15 amino acids. V dropped 5 bases and J dropped 11 bases, with 22 bases sitting between them. Germline V gene data show CDR1 as MNHGY and CDR2 as SAAAGT. The CDR3 DNA is TGTGCCAGCAGTCCCGGGTTTGGGGGTGAGCTGACCCAGCATTTT. Translating it yields CASSPGFGGELTQHF.

Note on this clone: At one of its ends the junction is not consistent with the germline gene, which may arise from a read error. The V call is TRBV28, the J call TRBJ2-7; 10 nucleotides line up with TRBD2. CDR3 length equals 12 residues. CDR1 and CDR2 from the germline V gene are MDHEN and SYDVKM. This CDR3 is CASSFSSGRLRF. The CDR3 DNA reads TGTGCCAGCAGTTTTTCTAGCGGGAGACTCCGGTTC.

This chain joins TRBV6-8 and TRBJ2-2; D perhaps matches TRBD2 (6 bases). Germline loops: CDR1 MNHGY, CDR2 SAAAGT. This CDR3 spans 16 amino acids. The germline V and J ends were trimmed by 8 bases and 6 bases, with 22 bases remaining between them. The CDR3 sequence: CASEPYRGVQSGELFF. The CDR3, as DNA: TGTGCCAGCGAGCCATATCGCGGGGTGCAGTCCGGGGAGCTGTTTTTT.

This clone has at least ten counts. The V and J genes are TRBV6-8 and TRBJ1-2; D is undetermined. Trimming cost V 5 bases and J 1 base, with 11 bases left between them. The CDR3 is 14 residues long. The germline CDR1 and CDR2 sequences are MNHGY and SAAAGT. The CDR3 DNA reads TGTGCCAGCAGTGATGCCGCGAATAACTATGGCTACACCTTC. As protein: CASSDAANNYGYTF.

The V and J genes are TRBV18 and TRBJ2-3, with D perhaps matching TRBD1 (6 bases). Trimming took off 3 bases at V and 2 bases at J, with 15 bases between the two ends. Germline V gives CDR1 KGHSH, CDR2 LQKENI. The CDR3 is 16 residues long. CDR3: CASSPEGVAFTDTQYF. The CDR3, as DNA: TGTGCCAGCTCACCCGAGGGGGTGGCGTTCACAGATACGCAGTATTTT.

In its sample, this clone was seen a few times. This sequence joins TRBV9 and TRBJ2-7, with a weak D call TRBD2 (6 bases). Trimming cost V 0 bases and J 7 bases, with 11 bases left between them. Germline values: CDR1 SGDLS, CDR2 YYNGEE. The CDR3 has 13 residues. The CDR3 bases are TGTGCCAGCAGCGTAGACCTGGCGGGGGAGCAGTACTTC. Residues: CASSVDLAGEQYF. The full variable domain, rest sourced from reference TRBV9 and TRBJ2-7, is DSGVTQTPKHLITATGQRVTLRCSPRSGDLSVYWYQQSLDQGLQFLIQYYNGEERAKGNILERFSAQQFPDLHSELNLSSLELGDSALYFCASSVDLAGEQYFGPGTRLTVT.

The V gene is TRBV28, the J gene TRBJ1-2; tentative D call: TRBD1 (6 bases). The V and J ends lost 2 bases and 4 bases respectively, with 14 bases between them. The V gene's germline CDR1 is MDHEN and CDR2 SYDVKM. The CDR3 is made up of 15 amino acids. Here the CDR3 reads CASSLQAGVGYGYTF. The CDR3 coding sequence is TGTGCCAGCAGTTTACAAGCAGGGGTAGGCTATGGCTACACCTTC.

V usage is TRBV29-1 and J usage is TRBJ1-1; D unresolved. This CDR3 is 12 amino acids long. CDR1 is SQVTM, CDR2 ANQGSEA, per germline. The ends were cut back, 5 bases at V and 1 base at J, with 8 bases in the middle. CDR3 sequence (DNA): TGCAGCGTTTTAAGGGCGAACACTGAAGCTTTCTTT. Its translation: CSVLRANTEAFF. The full variable domain, in which reference TRBV29-1 and TRBJ1-1 provide the parts outside the CDR3, is SAVISQKPSRDICQRGTSLTIQCQVDSQVTMMFWYRQQPGQSLTLIATANQGSEATYESGFVIDKFPISRPNLTFSTLTVSNMSPEDSSIYLCSVLRANTEAFFGQGTRLTVV.

This sequence joins TRBV2 and TRBJ1-4; the match to TRBD1 covers 10 bases. From germline, CDR1 is SNHLY and CDR2 FYNNEI. The CDR3 is made up of 14 amino acids. The V gene end was trimmed by 7 bases and the J gene end by 15 bases; junction bases not matched to a gene: 14. CDR3 coding DNA: TGTGCCAGCACCCGGGACAGGGGAAGTCTGGGTGTGTTTTTT. Amino acids: CASTRDRGSLGVFF.

The table lists this clone with a few counts. The chain has TRBV18 and TRBJ1-5; D unclear. Germline CDR1 and CDR2: KGHSH and LQKENI. CDR3 length: 16 residues. V gave up 2 bases and J gave up 6 bases, with 17 bases separating them. CDR3 nucleotides: TGTGCCAGCTCACCAAATATCTTAAGTAGCGGTCAGCCCCAGCATTTT. Translation gives CASSPNILSSGQPQHF.

The chain joins TRBV6-8 to TRBJ1-3; D is undetermined. The V and J ends lost 0 bases and 0 bases respectively, with 9 bases between them. CDR1 and CDR2 from the germline V gene are MNHGY and SAAAGT. The CDR3 is made up of 16 amino acids. The CDR3 bases are TGTGCCAGCAGTTACTCGACACAGATCTCTGGAAACACCATATATTTT. It encodes CASSYSTQISGNTIYF.

The chain recombines TRBV6-8 with TRBJ1-5; a weak D match, TRBD1 (5 bases). Germline V CDR1 and CDR2: MNHGY, SAAAGT. This CDR3 comprises 15 residues. Trimming pared 4 bases from V and 4 bases from J, leaving 14 bases between. The CDR3 region has the DNA TGTGCCAGCAGTTTATCGGGGACCTCAAATCAGCCCCAGCATTTT. Encoded protein: CASSLSGTSNQPQHF.

By frequency in the sample, this clone is medium-sized. The chain has TRBV6-8 and TRBJ2-7; D remains ambiguous. Germline CDR1 reads MNHGY; CDR2 reads SAAAGT. The CDR3 is 13 amino acids. The V and J ends lost 4 bases and 3 bases respectively, with 10 bases between them. CDR3 DNA: TGTGCCAGCAGTTTGAGACACAGCTACGAGCAGTACTTC. As protein: CASSLRHSYEQYF.

This clone was found a few times. In DNA form, the CDR3 reads TGTGCCAGCAGTTTGTTTAGGGTCGGCTCTGGAAACACCATATATTTT. It encodes CASSLFRVGSGNTIYF. The chain combines TRBV6-8 with TRBJ1-3; D call uncertain. This CDR3 is built from 16 residues. Between the trimmed V and J ends, which lost 4 bases and 0 bases, there was a span of 13 bases. Germline loops: CDR1 MNHGY, CDR2 SAAAGT.

The gene calls are TRBV19 and TRBJ2-1; D is undetermined. Trimming took off 7 bases at V and 6 bases at J, with 10 bases between the two ends. Germline CDR1 reads LNHDA; CDR2 reads SQIVND (reference sequence). The CDR3 contains 12 residues. The CDR3 DNA sequence: TGTGCCAGTAAAAGTGGAGTCAATGAGCAGTTCTTC. Its protein product is CASKSGVNEQFF.

The chain combines TRBV19 with TRBJ2-7; D is ambiguous. The germline V and J ends were trimmed by 3 bases and 0 bases, with 18 bases remaining between them. The CDR3 loop spans 17 amino acids. The germline V gene encodes CDR1 LNHDA and CDR2 SQIVND (reference sequence). The CDR3 DNA reads TGTGCCAGTAGTATTAGGTTGACGACGGCGAGCTCCTACGAGCAGTACTTC. This translates into CASSIRLTTASSYEQYF.

This clone was counted between two and nine times. The chain carries TRBV7-4 and TRBJ1-2; TRBD1 matches 10 bases. Germline-derived CDR1 and CDR2 are SGHVT and SQSDAQ. V shed 5 bases and J 6 bases; nucleotides not matched to a gene: 15. This CDR3 comprises 17 residues. CDR3 loop: CASSEYRLGTGVHGYTF. The CDR3 DNA sequence: TGTGCCAGCAGCGAGTACCGACTGGGGACAGGGGTTCATGGCTACACCTTC.

The gene calls are TRBV30 and TRBJ2-2, with D hard to call. The ends were cut back, 2 bases at V and 7 bases at J, with 5 bases in the middle. CDR3 length equals 11 residues. Germline CDR1 reads GTSNPN; CDR2 reads SVGIG (reference sequence). The CDR3 DNA follows: TGTGCCTGGAGTACACACGGGGAGCTGTTTTTT. Translation gives CAWSTHGELFF.

This chain connects TRBV6-8 to TRBJ1-5, with D hard to call. The CDR3 sequence is 16 residues long. Trimming stripped 7 bases from V and 1 base from J, with 17 bases between. The germline V gene encodes CDR1 MNHGY and CDR2 SAAAGT. CDR3 nucleotide sequence: TGTGCCAGCACGTTTGACTGGCGACGGAGCAATCAGCCCCAGCATTTT. Its translation: CASTFDWRRSNQPQHF.

This clone is medium-sized (0.01 to 0.1%) by share. The chain is built from TRBV18 and TRBJ1-3; D is unresolved. The CDR3 is 14 residues long. Germline V gene lookup returns CDR1 KGHSH and CDR2 LQKENI. Trimming took off 3 bases at V and 0 bases at J, with 6 bases between the two ends. The CDR3 coding sequence is TGTGCCAGCTCACCCCCAGCCTCTGGAAACACCATATATTTT. Its protein is CASSPPASGNTIYF.

The chain is built from TRBV29-1 and TRBJ1-2, with 11 bases lining up with TRBD1. The CDR3 length is 15 residues. Germline lookup yields CDR1 SQVTM and CDR2 ANQGSEA. V trimming: 6 bases; J trimming: 4 bases; junction bases outside the gene matches: 10. CDR3 residues: CSVDPRTGGGYGYTF. CDR3 DNA sequence: TGCAGCGTCGACCCAAGGACAGGGGGCGGCTATGGCTACACCTTC.

To note about this clone: An end of the junction differs from the germline gene, which may be a read error. The V and J genes are TRBV6-8 and TRBJ1-5; D uncertain. Germline loops: CDR1 MNHGY, CDR2 SAAAGT. This CDR3 contains 13 residues. The CDR3, as DNA: TGTGCCATCAGTCAGGACTCCAATCAGCCCCAGCATTTT. It yields the protein CAISQDSNQPQHF.

The chain joins TRBV1 to TRBJ2-6; TRBD2, the table's D call, lacks a check against the DNA. TRBV1 is reported as a pseudogene. The CDR3 has 15 residues. The CDR3 DNA is TGCGCCAGCAGCCAAGATCGCTCTGGGGCCAACGTCCTGACTTTC. Translated: CASSQDRSGANVLTF.

The chain employs TRBV28 and TRBJ2-3, with D perhaps being TRBD1 or TRBD2 (6 bases each). The germline gives CDR1 MDHEN, CDR2 SYDVKM. The CDR3 consists of 14 residues. Deletions cut 2 bases from V and 4 bases from J, with 10 bases between. The CDR3, as DNA: TGTGCCAGCAGTTTAGGGGGGCGGGCAGATACGCAGTATTTT. It codes for CASSLGGRADTQYF. Full variable domain (remainder filled in from reference TRBV28 and TRBJ2-3): DVKVTQSSRYLVKRTGEKVFLECVQDMDHENMFWYRQDPGLGLRLIYFSYDVKMKEKGDIPEGYSVSREKKERFSLILESASTNQTSMYLCASSLGGRADTQYFGPGTRLTVL.